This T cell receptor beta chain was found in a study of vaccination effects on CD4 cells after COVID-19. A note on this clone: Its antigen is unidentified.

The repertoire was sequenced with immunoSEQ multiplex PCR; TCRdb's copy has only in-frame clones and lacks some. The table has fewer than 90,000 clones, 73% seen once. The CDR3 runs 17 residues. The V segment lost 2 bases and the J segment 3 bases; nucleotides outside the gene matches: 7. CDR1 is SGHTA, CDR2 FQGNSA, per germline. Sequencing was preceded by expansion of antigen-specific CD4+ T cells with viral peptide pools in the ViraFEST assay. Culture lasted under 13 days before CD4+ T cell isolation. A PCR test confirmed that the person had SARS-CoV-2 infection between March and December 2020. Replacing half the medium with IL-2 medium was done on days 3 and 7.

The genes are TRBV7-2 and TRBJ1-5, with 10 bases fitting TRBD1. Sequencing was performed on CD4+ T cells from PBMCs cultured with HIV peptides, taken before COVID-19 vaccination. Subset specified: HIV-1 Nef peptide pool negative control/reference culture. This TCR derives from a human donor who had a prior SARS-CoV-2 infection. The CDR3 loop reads CASSLNFDRGHNQPQHF. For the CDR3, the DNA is TGTGCCAGCAGCTTAAATTTTGACAGGGGGCACAATCAGCCCCAGCATTTT.